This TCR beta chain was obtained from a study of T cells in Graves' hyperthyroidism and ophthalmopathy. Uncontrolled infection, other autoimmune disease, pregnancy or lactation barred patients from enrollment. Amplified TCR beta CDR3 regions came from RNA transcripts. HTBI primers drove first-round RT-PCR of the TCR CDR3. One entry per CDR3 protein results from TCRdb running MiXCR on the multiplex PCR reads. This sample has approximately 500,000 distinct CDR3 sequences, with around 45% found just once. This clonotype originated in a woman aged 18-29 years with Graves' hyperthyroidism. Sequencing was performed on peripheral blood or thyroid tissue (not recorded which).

In DNA form, the CDR3 reads TGTGCCAGCAGTGAAAATTTAGGGAATAACTATGGCTACACCTTC. Its protein product is CASSENLGNNYGYTF. The gene calls are TRBV2 and TRBJ1-2, with D hard to call. Germline CDR1 SNHLY, CDR2 FYNNEI. Trimming took 2 bases from V and 1 from J, leaving 11 bases between them. There are 15 residues in the CDR3.